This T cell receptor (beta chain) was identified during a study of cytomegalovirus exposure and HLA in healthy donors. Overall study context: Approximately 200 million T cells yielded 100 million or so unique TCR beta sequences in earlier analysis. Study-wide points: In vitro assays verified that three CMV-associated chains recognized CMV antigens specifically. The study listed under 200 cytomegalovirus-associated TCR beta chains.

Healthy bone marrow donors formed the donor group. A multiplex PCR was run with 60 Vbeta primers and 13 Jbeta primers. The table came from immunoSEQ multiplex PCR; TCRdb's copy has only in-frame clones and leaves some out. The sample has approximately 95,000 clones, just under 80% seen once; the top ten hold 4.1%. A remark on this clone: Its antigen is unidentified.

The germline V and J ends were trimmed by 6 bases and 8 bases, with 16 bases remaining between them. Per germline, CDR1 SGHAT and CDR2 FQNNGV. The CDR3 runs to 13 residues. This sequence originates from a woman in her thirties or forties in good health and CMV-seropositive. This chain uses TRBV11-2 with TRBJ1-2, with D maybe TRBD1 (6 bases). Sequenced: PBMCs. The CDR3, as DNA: TGTGCCAGCAGGCAAACAGGGCCGATCGGCTACACCTTC. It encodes CASRQTGPIGYTF.